This T cell receptor (beta chain) was found in a study of cytomegalovirus exposure and HLA in healthy donors. Findings and limits, study-wide: Later on, analysis showed that most CMV-associated TCR beta chains appeared to be HLA-restricted. Data from an earlier analysis indicated that most TCR beta V segments were productive either about 90% or about 30% of the time.

The donors were healthy bone marrow donors. The germline gives CDR1 LNHDA, CDR2 SQIVND (reference sequence). The CDR3 totals 16 residues. The J segment lost 0 bases and the V segment lost 9 bases, leaving 4 bases of the junction unmatched. The study ran its PCR with 60 Vbeta and 13 Jbeta primers. Using immunoSEQ multiplex PCR, the repertoire was profiled, and TCRdb retains in-frame clones only, with some absent. The table records approximately 120,000 clones, 75% to 80% of them present only once. On this clone: What it binds is unknown.

This receptor was taken from a woman in her 40s in good health and CMV-seropositive. The sequenced sample was PBMCs. The rearrangement joins TRBV19 to TRBJ2-6, with 11 bases lining up with TRBD2. This CDR3 is CASVTSGVSGANVLTF. CDR3 nucleotide sequence: TGTGCCAGCGTGACTAGCGGGGTCTCTGGGGCCAACGTCCTGACTTTC.